Reported below is one TCR beta chain. Its antigen remains unknown. The sample is drawn from a study of shared clonotypes between healthy human individuals. Broader study findings: Clonotype sharing among donors, it was expected, would be affected by sequencing depth.

Original methodology: ImmunoSEQ only sent back junction sequences with no quality scores, so filtering was done differently. Sequenced by immunoSEQ multiplex PCR; TCRdb stores in-frame clones only, minus some. V and J calls and clone size follow that table, whereas D and trimming were derived from the DNA. Among some 2,000,000 clones listed, 85% to 95% were seen once. CDR3 length: 17 amino acids. J lost 0 bases, V lost 5 bases, and 9 bases had no gene match. Germline CDR1 is MDHEN and CDR2 is SYDVKM. This sequence joins TRBV28 and TRBJ1-5; 8 nucleotides match TRBD1. The TCR comes from a man between 18 and 29 years old in good health. The sample was naive CD4+ T cells sorted from blood. Subset: CD45RA+ positively selected. CDR3 bases: TGTGCCAGCAGTCTTCGGACAGGGAGTAATAGCAATCAGCCCCAGCATTTT. Translated: CASSLRTGSNSNQPQHF.